What follows is one T cell receptor (beta chain) and its context. This specimen belongs to a study of T-cell memory formation after mild COVID-19. TCRdb re-called the 5' RACE reads through MiXCR, storing one row per CDR3 protein. The sample has roughly 300,000 distinct CDR3 sequences; around 8% are singletons. The CDR3 has 14 amino acids. With V trimmed by 4 bases and J by 5 bases, 7 bases remained unmatched. Looked up from germline, CDR1 is SGHVS and CDR2 is FQNEAQ. The receptor's source is a man between 18 and 29 years old who had mild COVID-19 (a few samples of this study predate the infection). Cell type and time point are not known. The J gene is TRBJ2-7, the V gene TRBV7-8; 8 bases align to TRBD1. Sequenced sample: PBMCs or a T cell subset sorted from them (not recorded which). CDR3 nucleotide sequence: TGTGCCAGCAGCTCGGCGACAGGGGTCGACGAGCAGTACGTC. Encoded protein: CASSSATGVDEQYV.